Presented here are 8 T cell receptor beta chains from one specimen sequenced in a study of glioma-infiltrating T cells after dendritic cell vaccination. The table came from immunoSEQ multiplex PCR; TCRdb's copy has only in-frame clones and leaves some out. The data show 40,000 to 60,000 clones, 65% to 90% seen once. Sequencing was performed on blood, taken before dendritic cell vaccination. These receptors all stem from a human donor with glioblastoma.

The rearrangement joins TRBV19 to TRBJ1-4, with 8 bases identical to TRBD1. The CDR3 covers 16 residues. V was pared by 4 bases and J by 7 bases, with 11 bases of the junction left unmatched. The germline gives CDR1 LNHDA, CDR2 SQIVND (reference sequence). The CDR3 is CASSKDRAGMFEKLFF. Written as DNA, the CDR3 is TGTGCCAGTAGTAAGGACAGGGCGGGGATGTTTGAAAAACTGTTTTTT.

This clone was seen only once. The chain joins TRBV9 to TRBJ1-6; tentatively, D is TRBD1 (5 bases). The CDR3 runs 18 residues. Germline CDR1 SGDLS, CDR2 YYNGEE. Trimming stripped 4 bases from V and 0 bases from J, with 17 bases between. CDR3 sequence: CASSPRGGLSSYNSPLHF. In DNA form, the CDR3 reads TGTGCCAGCAGCCCCCGGGGGGGTTTGAGCTCCTATAATTCACCCCTCCACTTT. Complete variable domain (other parts from reference TRBV9 and TRBJ1-6): DSGVTQTPKHLITATGQRVTLRCSPRSGDLSVYWYQQSLDQGLQFLIQYYNGEERAKGNILERFSAQQFPDLHSELNLSSLELGDSALYFCASSPRGGLSSYNSPLHFGNGTRLTVT.

V gene TRBV2 combines with J gene TRBJ2-3; 7 nucleotides agree with TRBD1. This CDR3 is built from 15 residues. The V gene's germline CDR1 is SNHLY and CDR2 FYNNEI. The trim removed 2 bases at V and 3 bases at J, leaving 5 bases unmatched. The CDR3 here is CASSERQGETDTQYF. The CDR3 nucleotides read TGTGCCAGCAGTGAACGGCAGGGGGAGACAGATACGCAGTATTTT.

The rearrangement joins TRBV6-5 to TRBJ1-2; D remains ambiguous. Germline V gene lookup returns CDR1 MNHEY and CDR2 SVGAGI. This CDR3 comprises 13 residues. V was pared by 5 bases and J by 8 bases, with 15 bases between. The CDR3 reads CASSPPAGAGYTF. The CDR3 nucleotides read TGTGCCAGCAGTCCGCCGGCGGGAGCCGGCTACACCTTC.

This rearrangement joins TRBV19 to TRBJ1-5; possibly TRBD1 for D (6 bases). The CDR3 contains 15 residues. The germline CDR1 and CDR2 sequences are LNHDA and SQIVND (reference sequence). V gave up 6 bases and J gave up 2 bases, with 14 bases separating them. As DNA, the CDR3 is TGTGCCAGTAGCGGGAGGGGGACCCGCAATCAGCCCCAGCATTTT. Its translation is CASSGRGTRNQPQHF. The full variable domain, completed using reference TRBV19 and TRBJ1-5, is DGGITQSPKYLFRKEGQNVTLSCEQNLNHDAMYWYRQDPGQGLRLIYYSQIVNDFQKGDIAEGYSVSREKKESFPLTVTSAQKNPTAFYLCASSGRGTRNQPQHFGDGTRLSIL.

This chain links TRBV27 with TRBJ1-5; 7 bases line up with TRBD1. Trimming took 5 bases from V and 5 from J; bases not matched to a gene: 0. CDR1 MNHEY and CDR2 SMNVEV come from the germline V gene (reference sequence). The CDR3 length is 12 residues. In nucleotides, the CDR3 is TGTGCCAGCAGTGACAGGGATCAGCCCCAGCATTTT. Amino acid sequence: CASSDRDQPQHF.

To note about this clone: One end of the junction varies from germline; a read error may be responsible. The chain recombines TRBV19 with TRBJ2-4; D is possibly TRBD2 (5 bases). This CDR3 has 15 residues. Germline V gene sequence: CDR1 LNHDA, CDR2 SQIVND (reference sequence). CDR3 DNA: TGTGCCAGTAGTATAGGACGGGGAGCCAAAAACACTCAGTACTTC. The encoded protein is CASSIGRGAKNTQYF. The variable domain in full, completed from reference TRBV19 and TRBJ2-4, reads DGGITQSPKYLFRKEGQNVTLSCEQNLNHDAMYWYRQDPGQGLRLIYYSQIVNDFQKGDIAEGYSVSREKKESFPLTVTSAQKNPTAFYLCASSIGRGAKNTQYFGAGTRLSVL.

This chain connects TRBV5-6 to TRBJ1-3, with 9 bases identical to TRBD1. Unmatched junction bases numbered 9, after V lost 4 bases and J lost 7 bases. The CDR3 runs to 15 residues. Germline V lookup: CDR1 SGHDT, CDR2 YYEEEE. The DNA of the CDR3 is TGTGCCAGCAGCGGATACCTTGGACAGGGGAACACCATATATTTT. Translation: CASSGYLGQGNTIYF.